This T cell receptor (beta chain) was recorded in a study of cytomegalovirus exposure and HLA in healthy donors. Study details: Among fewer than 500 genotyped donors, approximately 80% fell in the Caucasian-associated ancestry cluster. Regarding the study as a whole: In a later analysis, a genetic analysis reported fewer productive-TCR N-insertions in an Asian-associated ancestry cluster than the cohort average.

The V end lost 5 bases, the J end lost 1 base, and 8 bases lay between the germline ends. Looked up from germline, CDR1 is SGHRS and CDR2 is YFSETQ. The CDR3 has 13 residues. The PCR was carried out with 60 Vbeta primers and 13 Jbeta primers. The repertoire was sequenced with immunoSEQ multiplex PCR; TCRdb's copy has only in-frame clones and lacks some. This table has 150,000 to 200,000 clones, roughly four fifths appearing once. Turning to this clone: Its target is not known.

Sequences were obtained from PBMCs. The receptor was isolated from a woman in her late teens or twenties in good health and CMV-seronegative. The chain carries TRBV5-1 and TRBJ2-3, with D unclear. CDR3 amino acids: CASSPSGTDTQYF. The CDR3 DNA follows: TGCGCCAGCAGTCCCTCTGGCACAGATACGCAGTATTTT.